The 30 T cell receptor beta chains below were found in one sample sequenced in a study of blood T cell repertoires in COVID-19. Generated by immunoSEQ multiplex PCR, the TCRdb table keeps only in-frame clones and is missing some. The repertoire has 90,000 to 130,000 clones, more than 75% of them found once; the top ten carry less than 3.5%. The sample comprised peripheral blood. All receptors come from a woman aged 45-65 years with acute or convalescent COVID-19.

In DNA form, the CDR3 reads TGTGCCAGCAGTCTGAGGAGGGACAATCAGCCCCAGCATTTT. Its translation: CASSLRRDNQPQHF. The rearrangement links TRBV6-5 to TRBJ1-5; D gene ambiguous. Germline V gene lookup returns CDR1 MNHEY and CDR2 SVGAGI. V was clipped by 5 bases and J by 3 bases, with 11 bases between them. The CDR3 extends over 14 amino acids.

The chain is built from TRBV28 and TRBJ2-6; 11 nucleotides agree with TRBD1. The CDR3 loop spans 17 amino acids. In germline, CDR1 is MDHEN, CDR2 SYDVKM. V trimming: 6 bases; J trimming: 0 bases; junction bases outside the gene matches: 4. For the CDR3, the DNA is TGTGCCAGCAGCTTAGGGACAGGGGGCTCTGGGGCCAACGTCCTGACTTTC. This translates into CASSLGTGGSGANVLTF.

The gene calls are TRBV4-2 and TRBJ1-3, with D possibly being TRBD1 (5 bases). Germline V gene lookup returns CDR1 LGHNA and CDR2 YNFKEQ. The CDR3 sequence is 14 residues long. V was clipped by 2 bases and J by 1 base, with 6 bases between them. The CDR3 sequence: CASSQSGSGNTIYF. CDR3 bases: TGTGCCAGCAGCCAATCAGGGTCTGGAAACACCATATATTTT.

The chain employs TRBV18 and TRBJ2-1; perhaps TRBD2 as D (6 bases). Trimming removed 4 bases from V and 2 bases from J, with 15 bases in between. The germline V gene encodes CDR1 KGHSH and CDR2 LQKENI. The CDR3 runs 16 residues. In DNA form, the CDR3 reads TGTGCCAGCTCACTCCGGGGTAGCGGAGCCTACAATGAGCAGTTCTTC. It translates to CASSLRGSGAYNEQFF.

This chain connects TRBV19 to TRBJ2-2; no clear D gene. This CDR3 has 15 amino acids. Germline CDR1 LNHDA, CDR2 SQIVND (reference sequence). Trimming removed 6 bases from V and 1 base from J, with 12 bases in between. The CDR3 protein is CASSKITQNTGELFF. The CDR3 DNA reads TGTGCCAGTAGCAAAATTACACAGAACACCGGGGAGCTGTTTTTT. The full variable domain, completed using reference TRBV19 and TRBJ2-2, is DGGITQSPKYLFRKEGQNVTLSCEQNLNHDAMYWYRQDPGQGLRLIYYSQIVNDFQKGDIAEGYSVSREKKESFPLTVTSAQKNPTAFYLCASSKITQNTGELFFGEGSRLTVL.

This chain connects TRBV29-1 to TRBJ2-1, with D possibly TRBD1 on 6 matching bases. Trimming removed 6 bases from V and 14 bases from J, with 23 bases in between. CDR1 and CDR2 (germline): SQVTM, ANQGSEA. This CDR3 is 13 amino acids long. CDR3 DNA: TGCAGCGTACCCGACCCCAAAGGGGGAGCGGAGTTCTTC. Translated, it gives CSVPDPKGGAEFF.

J is TRBJ2-3 and V is TRBV5-1, with 9 bases lining up with TRBD1. V shed 4 bases and J 4 bases; nucleotides not matched to a gene: 13. CDR1 is SGHRS, CDR2 YFSETQ, per germline. The CDR3 covers 17 residues. The CDR3 loop is CASSPGDRVRLADTQYF. The CDR3 nucleotides are TGCGCCAGCAGCCCGGGGGACAGGGTTCGGCTCGCAGATACGCAGTATTTT.

The V gene is TRBV29-1, the J gene TRBJ2-1; the match to TRBD2 covers 9 bases. Per the germline V gene, CDR1 is SQVTM and CDR2 is ANQGSEA. The CDR3 has 15 amino acids. J gave up 3 bases and V 3 bases, and 6 bases lay outside the gene matches. The CDR3 bases are TGCAGCGTTGAGGGTTTAGCGGGGGTCTACAATGAGCAGTTCTTC. This sequence encodes CSVEGLAGVYNEQFF.

V is TRBV28 and J is TRBJ1-2; D ambiguous. In germline, CDR1 is MDHEN, CDR2 SYDVKM. V dropped 4 bases and J dropped 8 bases, with 8 bases sitting between them. This CDR3 has 11 amino acids. As DNA, the CDR3 is TGTGCCAGCAGTTCCACTATGGGCTACACCTTC. It translates to CASSSTMGYTF.

J is TRBJ1-2 and V is TRBV6-5; no clear D gene. The germline CDR1 and CDR2 sequences are MNHEY and SVGAGI. The V end was cut by 4 bases, the J end by 6 bases, with 12 bases between. The CDR3 runs to 13 residues. CDR3 nucleotides: TGTGCCAGCAGTTCAGGTTATCATCATGGCTACACCTTC. It specifies CASSSGYHHGYTF.

The chain uses TRBV24-1 and TRBJ2-3, with 9 bases lining up with TRBD1. CDR3 length equals 16 residues. Germline CDR1 KGHDR, CDR2 SFDVKD. V was clipped by 4 bases and J by 5 bases; unmatched bases: 9. This CDR3 reads CATSDSTGGWGDTQYF. The CDR3 nucleotides are TGTGCCACCAGTGACTCAACAGGGGGCTGGGGAGATACGCAGTATTTT.

The chain couples TRBV5-6 to TRBJ2-6; D uncertain. The CDR3 has 16 amino acids. The germline V gene encodes CDR1 SGHDT and CDR2 YYEEEE. Between the trimmed V and J ends, which lost 1 base and 0 bases, there was a span of 8 bases. CDR3 sequence: CASSLPGYSGANVLTF. DNA of the CDR3: TGTGCCAGCAGCTTGCCGGGTTACTCTGGGGCCAACGTCCTGACTTTC. The full variable domain, in which reference TRBV5-6 and TRBJ2-6 provide the parts outside the CDR3, is DAGVTQSPTHLIKTRGQQVTLRCSPKSGHDTVSWYQQALGQGPQFIFQYYEEEERQRGNFPDRFSGHQFPNYSSELNVNALLLGDSALYLCASSLPGYSGANVLTFGAGSRLTVL.

This clone was seen just once. V gene TRBV24-1 combines with J gene TRBJ2-3; D may be TRBD2 (6 bases). Germline V lookup: CDR1 KGHDR, CDR2 SFDVKD. CDR3 length equals 15 residues. V dropped 5 bases and J dropped 0 bases, with 11 bases sitting between them. The CDR3 sequence is CATSVGSGSTDTQYF. The CDR3 DNA reads as TGTGCCACCAGTGTGGGTAGCGGAAGCACAGATACGCAGTATTTT.

V gene TRBV29-1 combines with J gene TRBJ2-1, with 7 bases matching TRBD2. The V segment lost 1 base and the J segment 8 bases; nucleotides outside the gene matches: 11. The V gene's germline CDR1 is SQVTM and CDR2 ANQGSEA. This CDR3 contains 15 residues. The DNA of the CDR3 is TGCAGCGTTGAAGGTGGGAGGGGATTCGTCGATGAGCAGTTCTTC. This codes for CSVEGGRGFVDEQFF.

The rearrangement links TRBV5-1 to TRBJ1-5; 7 bases agree with TRBD1. This CDR3 is built from 15 residues. The junction had 8 bases not matched to a gene; V was cut back by 4 bases and J by 4 bases. Germline V CDR1 and CDR2: SGHRS, YFSETQ. CDR3 sequence reads: CASSPGTVPNQPQHF. DNA for the CDR3: TGCGCCAGCAGCCCAGGGACAGTCCCGAATCAGCCCCAGCATTTT.

J is TRBJ2-3 and V is TRBV5-4; TRBD2 agrees at 8 bases. CDR1 and CDR2 (germline): SGHNT, YYREEE (reference sequence). The J segment lost 1 base and the V segment lost 4 bases, leaving 8 bases of the junction unmatched. This CDR3 region has 16 residues. This CDR3 reads CASSRQVRGGTDTQYF. DNA of the CDR3: TGTGCCAGCAGCCGTCAGGTGCGGGGGGGCACAGATACGCAGTATTTT.

The chain links TRBV9 to TRBJ2-5; tentatively, D is TRBD2 (6 bases). Germline loops: CDR1 SGDLS, CDR2 YYNGEE. The CDR3 consists of 14 residues. V lost 3 bases and J 5 bases, leaving 14 bases between the germline ends. The CDR3, as DNA: TGTGCCAGCAGCGGGGGAGGTCCCTATGAGACCCAGTACTTC. Translating gives CASSGGGPYETQYF.

DNA of the CDR3: TGTGCCAGCAGCCCCGGACAGGGTTTCTACGAGCAGTACTTC. Translated, it gives CASSPGQGFYEQYF. V gene TRBV6-5 combines with J gene TRBJ2-7; TRBD1 agrees at 8 bases. The CDR3 covers 14 residues. Germline V gene lookup returns CDR1 MNHEY and CDR2 SVGAGI. J was trimmed by 3 bases and V by 6 bases; bases with no gene match: 7.

The chain carries TRBV19 and TRBJ2-1; 7 bases fit TRBD2. Germline CDR1 and CDR2: LNHDA and SQIVND (reference sequence). The ends lost 4 bases at V and 3 bases at J; junction bases unmatched: 9. CDR3 length: 16 residues. CDR3 sequence reads: CASSTDLAAVYNEQFF. CDR3 in DNA: TGTGCCAGTAGTACAGACCTAGCGGCTGTCTACAATGAGCAGTTCTTC.

The chain couples TRBV18 to TRBJ1-2; D uncertain. Germline CDR1 and CDR2: KGHSH and LQKENI. Between the trimmed V and J ends, which lost 2 bases and 6 bases, there was a span of 10 bases. The length of the CDR3 is 13 residues. The CDR3, as DNA: TGTGCCAGCTCACCAGCGGGAAACCATGGCTACACCTTC. Translation gives CASSPAGNHGYTF. Full variable domain (missing parts from reference TRBV18 and TRBJ1-2): NAGVMQNPRHLVRRRGQEARLRCSPMKGHSHVYWYRQLPEEGLKFMVYLQKENIIDESGMPKERFSAEFPKEGPSILRIQQVVRGDSAAYFCASSPAGNHGYTFGSGTRLTVV.

The V gene is TRBV30, the J gene TRBJ1-6; D is undetermined. Germline loops: CDR1 GTSNPN, CDR2 SVGIG (reference sequence). The CDR3 contains 13 residues. V was cut by 0 bases and J by 5 bases, with 5 bases left in between. The CDR3 loop is CAWSVTDNSPLHF. The DNA for the CDR3 is TGTGCCTGGAGTGTAACAGATAATTCACCCCTCCACTTT.

The chain couples TRBV27 to TRBJ1-1; D might be TRBD1 (5 bases). V dropped 1 base and J dropped 3 bases, with 9 bases sitting between them. Germline CDR1 and CDR2: MNHEY and SMNVEV (reference sequence). The CDR3 length is 14 residues. The CDR3 DNA reads as TGTGCCAGCAGTTTATATACAGGATACACTGAAGCTTTCTTT. This codes for CASSLYTGYTEAFF.

V usage is TRBV9 and J usage is TRBJ1-3, with D possibly TRBD1 on 6 matching bases. Germline CDR1 SGDLS, CDR2 YYNGEE. Trimming cost V 4 bases and J 5 bases, with 13 bases left between them. The CDR3 loop spans 14 amino acids. The CDR3 protein is CASSPSTGRNTIYF. In nucleotides, the CDR3 is TGTGCCAGCAGCCCCTCGACAGGACGAAACACCATATATTTT. Using reference TRBV9 and TRBJ1-3 for the parts outside the CDR3, the full variable domain is DSGVTQTPKHLITATGQRVTLRCSPRSGDLSVYWYQQSLDQGLQFLIQYYNGEERAKGNILERFSAQQFPDLHSELNLSSLELGDSALYFCASSPSTGRNTIYFGEGSWLTVV.

The V and J genes are TRBV19 and TRBJ2-7, with 9 nucleotides matching TRBD1. With 4 bases clipped from V and 6 bases from J, the junction kept 7 bases outside the gene matches. This CDR3 is 14 amino acids long. Germline-derived CDR1 and CDR2 are LNHDA and SQIVND (reference sequence). The CDR3 DNA follows: TGTGCCAGTAGTACCCGGGACAGGGCAGGCGAGCAGTACTTC. This codes for CASSTRDRAGEQYF.

CDR3 protein: CASSKLRGNTEAFF. DNA of the CDR3: TGCGCCAGCAGCAAACTCCGCGGGAACACTGAAGCTTTCTTT. The chain uses TRBV5-1 and TRBJ1-1; D call uncertain. Trimming took 4 bases from V and 1 from J, leaving 11 bases between them. Germline values: CDR1 SGHRS, CDR2 YFSETQ. This CDR3 has 14 amino acids.

This chain links TRBV29-1 with TRBJ2-7; no firm D call. The V gene lost 6 bases and the J gene lost 4 bases, with 10 bases spanning the gap. Looked up from germline, CDR1 is SQVTM and CDR2 is ANQGSEA. This CDR3 has 11 amino acids. DNA for the CDR3: TGCAGCGTAGTACGGTCGTACGAGCAGTACTTC. Protein sequence: CSVVRSYEQYF.

This chain connects TRBV5-6 to TRBJ2-5; 7 bases are a match to TRBD1. The germline V gene has CDR1 SGHDT and CDR2 YYEEEE. Trimming at V came to 4 bases and at J to 5 bases, leaving 11 bases not matched to a gene. The CDR3 has 15 amino acids. The CDR3, as DNA: TGTGCCAGCAGCCTCAAGGGGGCCCGAGGGGAGACCCAGTACTTC. Translating it yields CASSLKGARGETQYF.

The rearrangement links TRBV5-8 to TRBJ1-5, with D perhaps matching TRBD1 (6 bases). Germline V gene data show CDR1 as SGHTS and CDR2 as YDEGEE. This CDR3 region has 15 residues. V lost 4 bases, J lost 1 base, and 12 bases lay in between. The CDR3 bases are TGTGCCAGCAGCCCGGGGACACTCAGCAATCAGCCCCAGCATTTT. Translation gives CASSPGTLSNQPQHF.

The chain couples TRBV12-3 or TRBV12-4 to TRBJ1-2; TRBD1 agrees at 8 bases. This CDR3 comprises 13 residues. The J segment lost 7 bases and the V segment lost 5 bases, leaving 6 bases of the junction unmatched. The CDR3 region is CASSLRQGTGYTF. The CDR3 bases are TGTGCCAGCAGTCTAAGACAGGGGACTGGCTACACCTTC.

The chain joins TRBV7-2 to TRBJ2-1; 7 bases are shared with TRBD2. CDR3 length equals 16 residues. Germline-derived CDR1 and CDR2 are SGHTA and FQGNSA. The J segment lost 7 bases and the V segment lost 5 bases, leaving 14 bases of the junction unmatched. CDR3 nucleotide sequence: TGTGCCAGCAGCCGCCTCGGAGGCGGGAGCTATAATGAGCAGTTCTTC. Translation: CASSRLGGGSYNEQFF.